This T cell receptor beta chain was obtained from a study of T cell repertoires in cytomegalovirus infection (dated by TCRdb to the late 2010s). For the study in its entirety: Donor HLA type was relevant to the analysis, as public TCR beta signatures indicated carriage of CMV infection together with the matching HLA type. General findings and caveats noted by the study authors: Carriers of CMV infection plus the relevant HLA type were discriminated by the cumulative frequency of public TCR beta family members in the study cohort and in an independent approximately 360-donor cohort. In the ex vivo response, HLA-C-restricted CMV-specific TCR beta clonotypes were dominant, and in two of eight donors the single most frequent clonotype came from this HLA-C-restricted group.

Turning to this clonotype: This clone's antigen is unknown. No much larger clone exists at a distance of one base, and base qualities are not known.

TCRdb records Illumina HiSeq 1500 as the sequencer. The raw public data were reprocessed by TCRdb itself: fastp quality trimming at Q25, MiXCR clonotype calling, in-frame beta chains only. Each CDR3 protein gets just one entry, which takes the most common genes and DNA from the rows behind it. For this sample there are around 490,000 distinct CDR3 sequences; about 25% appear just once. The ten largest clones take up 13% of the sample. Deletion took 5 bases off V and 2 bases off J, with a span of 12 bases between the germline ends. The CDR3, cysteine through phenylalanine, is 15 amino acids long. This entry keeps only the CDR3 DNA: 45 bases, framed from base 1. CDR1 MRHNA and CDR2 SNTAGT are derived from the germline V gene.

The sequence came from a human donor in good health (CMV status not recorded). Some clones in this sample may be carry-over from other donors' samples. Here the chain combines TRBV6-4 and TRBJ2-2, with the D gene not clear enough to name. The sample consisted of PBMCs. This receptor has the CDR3 CASSLGSINTGELFF. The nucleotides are TGTGCCAGCAGTCTCGGTTCCATTAACACCGGGGAGCTGTTTTTT.